Listed here are 5 T cell receptor beta chains from one sample, sequenced in a study of cytomegalovirus exposure and HLA in healthy donors. The PCR employed 60 Vbeta primers together with 13 Jbeta primers. Sequencing was performed with immunoSEQ multiplex PCR; in TCRdb, only in-frame clones are kept and a portion is missing. The repertoire has more than 45,000 clones, 65% to 80% of them found once; the top ten carry 5% to 7.5%. The sequenced sample consisted of PBMCs. The receptors were sampled from a man under 40 in good health and CMV-seronegative.

The J gene is TRBJ2-3, the V gene TRBV6-1; 9 bases are shared with TRBD2. The CDR3 is made up of 16 amino acids. Germline V gene lookup returns CDR1 MNHNS and CDR2 SASEGT. Losses at the gene ends were 2 bases for V and 3 bases for J; bases not matched to a gene: 6. CDR3 protein: CASSETAGGPTDTQYF. The CDR3 nucleotides are TGTGCCAGCAGTGAAACGGCGGGAGGGCCGACAGATACGCAGTATTTT.

The J gene is TRBJ2-3, the V gene TRBV7-2; 9 nucleotides align to TRBD2. Germline V gene data show CDR1 as SGHTA and CDR2 as FQGNSA. CDR3 size: 16 residues. J was trimmed by 3 bases and V by 5 bases; bases with no gene match: 9. CDR3 in DNA: TGTGCCAGCAGCGCCTTAGCGGGAGTGAGAACAGATACGCAGTATTTT. This translates into CASSALAGVRTDTQYF. The full variable domain, completed using reference TRBV7-2 and TRBJ2-3, is GAGVSQSPSNKVTEKGKDVELRCDPISGHTALYWYRQSLGQGLEFLIYFQGNSAPDKSGLPSDRFSAERTGGSVSTLTIQRTQQEDSAVYLCASSALAGVRTDTQYFGPGTRLTVL.

This rearrangement joins TRBV4-1 to TRBJ2-7; 8 nucleotides align to TRBD2. Germline trimming cut 1 base from V and 5 bases from J; bases unmatched to any gene: 7. The V gene's germline CDR1 is MGHRA and CDR2 YSYEKL. The length of the CDR3 is 15 residues. The CDR3 region is CASSQASAGGNEQYF. The CDR3 DNA sequence: TGCGCCAGCAGCCAAGCGAGTGCGGGAGGTAACGAGCAGTACTTC.

The J gene is TRBJ2-7, the V gene TRBV5-6, with D maybe TRBD1 (6 bases). The ends were cut back, 4 bases at V and 3 bases at J, with 11 bases in the middle. Germline CDR1 reads SGHDT; CDR2 reads YYEEEE. The CDR3 runs to 13 residues. The CDR3 is CASSMDRYYEQYF. In DNA form, the CDR3 reads TGTGCCAGCAGCATGGACAGATACTACGAGCAGTACTTC.

This clone was observed a few times. The chain carries TRBV4-1 and TRBJ1-1; no clear D gene. Germline V gene data show CDR1 as MGHRA and CDR2 as YSYEKL. Trimming pared 8 bases from V and 0 bases from J, leaving 13 bases between. This CDR3 has 14 amino acids. The CDR3 reads CASSVRALNTEAFF. Here the CDR3 DNA reads TGCGCCAGCTCTGTCCGAGCCTTGAACACTGAAGCTTTCTTT.